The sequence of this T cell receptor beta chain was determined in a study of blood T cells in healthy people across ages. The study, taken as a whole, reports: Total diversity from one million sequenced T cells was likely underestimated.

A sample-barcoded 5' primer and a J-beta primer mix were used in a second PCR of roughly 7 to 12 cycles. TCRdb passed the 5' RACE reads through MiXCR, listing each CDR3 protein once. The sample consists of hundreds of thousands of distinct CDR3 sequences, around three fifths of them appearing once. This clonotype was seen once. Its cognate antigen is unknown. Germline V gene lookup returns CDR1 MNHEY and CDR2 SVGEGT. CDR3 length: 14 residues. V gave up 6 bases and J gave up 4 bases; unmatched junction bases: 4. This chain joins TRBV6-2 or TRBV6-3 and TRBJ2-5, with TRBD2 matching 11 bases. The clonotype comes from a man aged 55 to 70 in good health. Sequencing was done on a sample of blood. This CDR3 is CASRLAGAGETQYF. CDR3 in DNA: TGTGCCAGCAGACTAGCGGGGGCCGGAGAGACCCAGTACTTC.